A selection of T cell receptor beta chains follows, all from one sample in a study of Graves' ophthalmopathy and Graves' hyperthyroidism. TCRdb re-called the multiplex PCR reads with MiXCR, one entry per CDR3 protein. The sample shows some 520,000 distinct CDR3 sequences, under 15% of them seen only once. Sequencing was carried out using blood. The source is a woman under 40 with Graves' ophthalmopathy. CDR3s include the opening cysteine and the closing phenylalanine or tryptophan. The D gene is left open where the match is weak. Not all rows give a size; the values are once, few, many and, for expanded clones, a class.

d_call: TRBD2; cdr3_length: 15; clone_size: -; j_call: TRBJ2-7; v_call: TRBV6-5; cdr3_nt: TGTGCCAGCAGTTACCGGGGGAGGGATTTTGATGAGCAGTACTTC; cdr3_aa: CASSYRGRDFDEQYF
d_call: -; cdr3_length: 13; clone_size: once; j_call: TRBJ2-7; v_call: TRBV25-1; cdr3_nt: TGTGCCAGCTCCCGATTGGCGGCAGACGAGCAGTACTTC; cdr3_aa: CASSRLAADEQYF
d_call: -; cdr3_length: 14; clone_size: -; j_call: TRBJ1-2; v_call: TRBV6-1; cdr3_nt: TGTGCCAGCAGTGAAGGGCGGGTCGGCTATGGCTACACCTTC; cdr3_aa: CASSEGRVGYGYTF
d_call: -; cdr3_length: 17; clone_size: few; j_call: TRBJ1-2; v_call: TRBV6-1; cdr3_nt: TGTGCCAGCAGTGAAGTTCGAAGGACAGCCCAGAACTATGGCTACACCTTC; cdr3_aa: CASSEVRRTAQNYGYTF
d_call: -; cdr3_length: 12; clone_size: few; j_call: TRBJ2-5; v_call: TRBV29-1; cdr3_nt: TGCACCACGGCGGACTACCAAGAGACCCAGTACTTC; cdr3_aa: CTTADYQETQYF
d_call: -; cdr3_length: 12; clone_size: many; j_call: TRBJ1-1; v_call: TRBV19; cdr3_nt: TGTGCCAGTAGACCGACCTGGGGGGAAGCTTTCTTT; cdr3_aa: CASRPTWGEAFF
d_call: -; cdr3_length: 14; clone_size: many; j_call: TRBJ1-1; v_call: TRBV6-1; cdr3_nt: TGTGCCAGCAGCACCGCGACCCCGGGTACTGAAGCTTTCTTT; cdr3_aa: CASSTATPGTEAFF
d_call: -; cdr3_length: 14; clone_size: -; j_call: TRBJ2-2; v_call: TRBV5-1; cdr3_nt: TGCGCCAGCAGCTTGGGGGCGTCCACCGGGGAGCTGTTTTTT; cdr3_aa: CASSLGASTGELFF
d_call: TRBD1; cdr3_length: 16; clone_size: many; j_call: TRBJ2-7; v_call: TRBV20-1; cdr3_nt: TGCAGTGCTAATGGGATGGACAGGGGGAGCTCCTACGAGCAGTACTTC; cdr3_aa: CSANGMDRGSSYEQYF
d_call: -; cdr3_length: 14; clone_size: many; j_call: TRBJ2-7; v_call: TRBV28; cdr3_nt: TGTGCCAGCAGTTTAGAGCGGAATGGCTACGAGCAGTACTTC; cdr3_aa: CASSLERNGYEQYF
d_call: -; cdr3_length: 18; clone_size: -; j_call: TRBJ2-4; v_call: TRBV19; cdr3_nt: TGTGCCAGTAGTATACCGTTTGATCTGGGGCTAGCCAAAAACATTAAGTACTTC; cdr3_aa: CASSIPFDLGLAKNIKYF
d_call: -; cdr3_length: 15; clone_size: many; j_call: TRBJ1-1; v_call: TRBV6-5; cdr3_nt: TGTGCCAGCAGTTACGGCTCGCGGGCCAACACTGAAGCTTTCTTT; cdr3_aa: CASSYGSRANTEAFF
d_call: -; cdr3_length: 16; clone_size: many; j_call: TRBJ2-5; v_call: TRBV11-2; cdr3_nt: TGTGCCAGCAGGCGATATAGGGGTATAGCTCGAGAGACCCAGTACTTC; cdr3_aa: CASRRYRGIARETQYF
d_call: -; cdr3_length: 13; clone_size: many; j_call: TRBJ2-7; v_call: TRBV12-3/TRBV12-4; cdr3_nt: TGTGCCAGCACCCCGGACGGAACTTACGAGCAGTACTTC; cdr3_aa: CASTPDGTYEQYF
d_call: TRBD2; cdr3_length: 15; clone_size: many; j_call: TRBJ2-5; v_call: TRBV2; cdr3_nt: TGTGCCAGCAGTGGTTTCGGGAGGGAGAAAGAGACCCAGTACTTC; cdr3_aa: CASSGFGREKETQYF
d_call: -; cdr3_length: 15; clone_size: many; j_call: TRBJ1-1; v_call: TRBV6-1; cdr3_nt: TGTGCCAGCAGTGAACTTTCGGGGATGAACACTGAAGCTTTCTTT; cdr3_aa: CASSELSGMNTEAFF
d_call: TRBD1; cdr3_length: 14; clone_size: many; j_call: TRBJ1-1; v_call: TRBV6-1; cdr3_nt: TGTGCCAGCAGTACGCTGGACAGGACGGCTGAAGCTTTCTTT; cdr3_aa: CASSTLDRTAEAFF
d_call: -; cdr3_length: 14; clone_size: many; j_call: TRBJ2-7; v_call: TRBV20-1; cdr3_nt: TGCAGTGCTAAAACCCGCCGGCTCTCCTACGAGCAGTACTTC; cdr3_aa: CSAKTRRLSYEQYF
d_call: -; cdr3_length: 14; clone_size: many; j_call: TRBJ1-1; v_call: TRBV7-2; cdr3_nt: TGTGCCAGCAGCTTAGTGGTGGGAGGCGACGAAGCTTTCTTT; cdr3_aa: CASSLVVGGDEAFF
d_call: -; cdr3_length: 17; clone_size: many; j_call: TRBJ2-2; v_call: TRBV6-2/TRBV6-3; cdr3_nt: TGTGCCAGCCGGGTCGGACCGGGACTTACGAACACCGGGGAGCTGTTTTTT; cdr3_aa: CASRVGPGLTNTGELFF
d_call: -; cdr3_length: 12; clone_size: few; j_call: TRBJ2-7; v_call: TRBV19; cdr3_nt: TGTGCCAGTAGTGCCGGAGGGGACGAGCAGTACTTC; cdr3_aa: CASSAGGDEQYF
d_call: -; cdr3_length: 15; clone_size: many; j_call: TRBJ2-6; v_call: TRBV9; cdr3_nt: TGTGCCAGCAGCGGAAACAGGGTTGGGGCCAACGTCCTGACTTTC; cdr3_aa: CASSGNRVGANVLTF
d_call: -; cdr3_length: 15; clone_size: many; j_call: TRBJ1-1; v_call: TRBV10-3; cdr3_nt: TGTGCCATCAGTGAGTCCGACCGGCTGAACACTGAAGCTTTCTTT; cdr3_aa: CAISESDRLNTEAFF
d_call: TRBD1; cdr3_length: 16; clone_size: many; j_call: TRBJ2-5; v_call: TRBV28; cdr3_nt: TGTGCCAGCAGCTCAGACAGGGGGCGGTACCAAGAGACCCAGTACTTC; cdr3_aa: CASSSDRGRYQETQYF
d_call: TRBD2; cdr3_length: 17; clone_size: many; j_call: TRBJ2-2; v_call: TRBV2; cdr3_nt: TGTGCCAGCAGACTTTGGACTAGCGGGGGGAACACCGGGGAGCTGTTTTTT; cdr3_aa: CASRLWTSGGNTGELFF
d_call: -; cdr3_length: 12; clone_size: many; j_call: TRBJ2-5; v_call: TRBV5-6; cdr3_nt: TGTGCCAGCAGCTTGTCGTCCGAGACCCAGTACTTC; cdr3_aa: CASSLSSETQYF